Listed below are T cell receptor beta chains from one sample, sequenced in a study of beta chain features in type 1 diabetes. Some clones are missing from TCRdb's copy, which holds only in-frame ones; the method was immunoSEQ multiplex PCR. In the table there are about 23,000 clones, 69% of which are singletons. The sequencing sample was made of Tregs from blood. These TCRs come from a man between 18 and 35 years old with type 1 diabetes. Each CDR3 is given with its conserved first and last residue. The D gene is left open where the match is weak. Expanded clones get a size class; other rows say once, few or many, or leave the size out.

v_call	j_call	clone_size	d_call	cdr3_aa	cdr3_nt
TRBV30	TRBJ2-7	.	.	CAWSADFSKRSPYF	TGTGCCTGGAGCGCAGACTTCAGCAAACGGAGCCCGTACTTC
TRBV10-3	TRBJ2-7	.	TRBD1	CAISEGQGAIEEQYF	TGTGCCATCAGTGAAGGACAGGGGGCGATTGAAGAGCAGTACTTC
TRBV5-1	TRBJ2-7	.	TRBD1	CASSRDRGGYEQYF	TGCGCCAGCAGCCGCGACAGGGGAGGCTACGAGCAGTACTTC
TRBV7-9	TRBJ1-2	.	.	CASSSQGFDYGYTF	TGTGCCAGCAGCTCACAGGGATTTGACTATGGCTACACCTTC
TRBV28	TRBJ2-5	few	.	CASMTGQHQETQYF	TGTGCCAGCATGACGGGACAACACCAAGAGACCCAGTACTTC
TRBV5-1	TRBJ2-3	.	.	CASSFQGYDTQYF	TGCGCCAGCAGCTTTCAGGGATACGATACGCAGTATTTT
TRBV19	TRBJ2-5	.	.	CASSGDQETQYF	TGTGCCAGTAGCGGGGACCAAGAGACCCAGTACTTC
TRBV5-4	TRBJ2-1	few	.	CASSLAGSGLEQFF	TGTGCCAGCAGCTTGGCCGGTTCAGGGCTGGAGCAGTTCTTC
TRBV7-9	TRBJ1-4	.	.	CASSPRGTEKLFF	TGTGCCAGCAGCCCGAGGGGGACTGAAAAACTGTTTTTT
TRBV14	TRBJ1-2	.	.	CASSQGNGIHGYTF	TGTGCCAGCAGCCAAGGTAACGGGATACATGGCTACACCTTC
TRBV9	TRBJ2-7	.	TRBD2	CASSVGGRQYF	TGTGCCAGCAGCGTTGGCGGGAGGCAGTACTTC
TRBV6-1	TRBJ1-5	.	.	CASSEAGGATRGQPQHF	TGTGCCAGCAGTGAAGCAGGAGGGGCCACGAGAGGTCAGCCCCAGCATTTT
TRBV20-1	TRBJ1-4	.	TRBD1	CSVQGREKLFF	TGCAGTGTACAGGGGAGGGAAAAACTGTTTTTT
TRBV5-1	TRBJ2-1	.	.	CASSSLPRGSSYNEQFF	TGCGCCAGCAGCTCTCTCCCTCGGGGGAGCTCCTACAATGAGCAGTTCTTC
TRBV18	TRBJ2-3	.	.	CASSYFPGDTQYF	TGTGCCAGCTCCTACTTCCCAGGGGATACGCAGTATTTT
TRBV11-2	TRBJ2-3	.	.	CASSLDLDRTDTQYF	TGTGCCAGCAGCTTAGATTTAGATCGCACAGATACGCAGTATTTT
TRBV7-9	TRBJ1-1	.	.	CASSFTGNTEAFF	TGTGCCAGCAGCTTTACAGGGAACACTGAAGCTTTCTTT
TRBV7-2	TRBJ2-7	.	TRBD2	CASNPGGSSYEQYF	TGTGCCAGCAACCCCGGGGGGAGCTCCTACGAGCAGTACTTC
TRBV30	TRBJ2-3	.	.	CAWTPHTDTQYF	TGTGCCTGGACCCCACACACAGATACGCAGTATTTT
TRBV28	TRBJ2-1	.	.	CASSRSYNEQFF	TGTGCCAGCAGTCGTTCCTACAATGAGCAGTTCTTC
TRBV12-5	TRBJ2-1	few	.	CASEAEGHEQFF	TGTGCTAGTGAAGCGGAGGGGCATGAGCAGTTCTTC
TRBV18	TRBJ2-3	.	.	CASSPRQQSTDTQYF	TGTGCCAGCTCACCGCGACAGCAGTCCACAGATACGCAGTATTTT
TRBV6-6	TRBJ1-5	.	TRBD1	CASRPDRVRNQPQHF	TGTGCCAGCAGACCAGACAGGGTCAGGAATCAGCCCCAGCATTTT
TRBV25-1	TRBJ1-3	.	.	CASSEGGLSGNTIYF	TGTGCCAGCAGTGAAGGCGGGCTCTCTGGAAACACCATATATTTT
TRBV30	TRBJ2-2	few	.	CAWILRRGLRTGELFF	TGTGCCTGGATCCTACGCCGGGGTTTGCGCACCGGGGAGCTGTTTTTT
TRBV29-1	TRBJ2-7	.	TRBD2	CSVEDRGAGSSYEQYF	TGCAGCGTTGAAGATCGGGGAGCGGGGAGCTCCTACGAGCAGTACTTC
TRBV7-8	TRBJ1-5	.	.	CASSLIQMPQHF	TGTGCCAGCAGCCTAATACAGATGCCCCAGCATTTT
TRBV7-2	TRBJ2-2	.	TRBD2	CASSYKGTSPRGELFF	TGTGCCAGCAGTTATAAAGGGACTAGCCCTAGGGGGGAGCTGTTTTTT
TRBV30	TRBJ1-5	.	.	CAWSGGVSGNQPQHF	TGTGCCTGGAGCGGTGGAGTTTCTGGCAATCAGCCCCAGCATTTT
TRBV9	TRBJ2-5	.	TRBD1	CASSVGTGETQYF	TGTGCCAGCAGCGTAGGGACAGGGGAGACCCAGTACTTC
TRBV4-1	TRBJ1-6	.	.	CASSQEQGFLNSPLHF	TGCGCCAGCAGCCAAGAACAGGGCTTCCTTAATTCACCCCTCCACTTT
TRBV6-4	TRBJ2-1	.	.	CASSATRGHEQFF	TGTGCCAGCAGTGCCACTAGAGGCCATGAGCAGTTCTTC